Sequencing of this T cell receptor beta chain was carried out in a study of beta chain features in type 1 diabetes. CDR1 is SGHDN and CDR2 is FVKESK in the germline V gene. The CDR3 is 13 residues long. Trimming left V 4 bases short and J 7 bases short, with 14 bases between. TCRB transcripts that were expressed got sequenced, as all of the isolated RNA had been reverse transcribed. Measured with immunoSEQ multiplex PCR; TCRdb has only the in-frame clones, and not every one. The sample has 900,000 or so clones; 15% to 20% are singletons. This clone has at least ten counts. The chain couples TRBV14 to TRBJ2-7; D ambiguous. This sequence originates from a woman aged 18-29 years in good health. The sequenced sample consisted of naive CD4+ T cells from blood. The CDR3 here is CASSLDPRTEQYF. Here the CDR3 DNA reads TGTGCCAGCAGCCTAGACCCACGGACGGAGCAGTACTTC.